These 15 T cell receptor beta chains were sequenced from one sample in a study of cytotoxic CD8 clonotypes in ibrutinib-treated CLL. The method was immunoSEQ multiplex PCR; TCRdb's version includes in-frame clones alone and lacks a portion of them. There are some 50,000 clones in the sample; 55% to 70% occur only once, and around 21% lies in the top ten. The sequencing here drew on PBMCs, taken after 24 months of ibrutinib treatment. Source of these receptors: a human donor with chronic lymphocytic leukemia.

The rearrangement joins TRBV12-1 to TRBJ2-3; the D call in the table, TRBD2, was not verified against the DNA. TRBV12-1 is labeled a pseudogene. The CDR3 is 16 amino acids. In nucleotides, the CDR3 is TGTGCCAGCAGCTCCCACCGCAGCGGGGGCACAGATACGCAGTATTTT. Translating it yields CASSSHRSGGTDTQYF.

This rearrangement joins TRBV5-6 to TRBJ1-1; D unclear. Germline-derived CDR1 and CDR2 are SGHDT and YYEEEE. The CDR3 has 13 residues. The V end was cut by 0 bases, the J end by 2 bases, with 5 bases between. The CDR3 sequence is CASSLEPNTEAFF. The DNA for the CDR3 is TGTGCCAGCAGCTTGGAGCCTAACACTGAAGCTTTCTTT. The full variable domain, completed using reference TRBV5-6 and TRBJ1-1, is DAGVTQSPTHLIKTRGQQVTLRCSPKSGHDTVSWYQQALGQGPQFIFQYYEEEERQRGNFPDRFSGHQFPNYSSELNVNALLLGDSALYLCASSLEPNTEAFFGQGTRLTVV.

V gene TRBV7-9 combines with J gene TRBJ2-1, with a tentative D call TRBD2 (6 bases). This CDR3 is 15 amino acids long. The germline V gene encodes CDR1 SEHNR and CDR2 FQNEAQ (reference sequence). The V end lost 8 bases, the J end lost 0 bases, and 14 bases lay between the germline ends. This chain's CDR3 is CASAFLASSYNEQFF. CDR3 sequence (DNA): TGTGCCAGCGCCTTTCTAGCGAGCTCCTACAATGAGCAGTTCTTC.

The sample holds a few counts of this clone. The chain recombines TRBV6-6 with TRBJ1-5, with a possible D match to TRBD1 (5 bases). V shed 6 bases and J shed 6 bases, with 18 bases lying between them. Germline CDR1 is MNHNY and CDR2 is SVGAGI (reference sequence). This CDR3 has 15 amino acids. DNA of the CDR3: TGTGCCAGCAGCTTAATAGGGGCGCGGAGTCAGCCCCAGCATTTT. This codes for CASSLIGARSQPQHF.

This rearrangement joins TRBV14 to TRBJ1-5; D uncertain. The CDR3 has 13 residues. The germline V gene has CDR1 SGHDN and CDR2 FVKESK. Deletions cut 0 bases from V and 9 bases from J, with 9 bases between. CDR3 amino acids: CASSQERSLPQHF. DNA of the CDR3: TGTGCCAGCAGCCAAGAACGCTCACTGCCCCAGCATTTT.

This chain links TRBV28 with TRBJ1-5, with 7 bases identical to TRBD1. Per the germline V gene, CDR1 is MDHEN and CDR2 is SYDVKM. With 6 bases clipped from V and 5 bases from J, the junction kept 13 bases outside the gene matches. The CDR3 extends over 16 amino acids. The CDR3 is CASSPPFDRVDQPQHF. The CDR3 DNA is TGTGCCAGCAGCCCCCCCTTCGACAGGGTTGATCAGCCCCAGCATTTT.

CDR3 in amino acids: CASSPSGGYNSPLHF. The CDR3 region has the DNA TGTGCCAGCTCACCCAGCGGTGGCTATAATTCACCCCTCCACTTT. V and J are TRBV18 and TRBJ1-6; no clear D gene. Trimming pared 3 bases from V and 3 bases from J, leaving 9 bases between. There are 15 residues in the CDR3. Germline V lookup: CDR1 KGHSH, CDR2 LQKENI.

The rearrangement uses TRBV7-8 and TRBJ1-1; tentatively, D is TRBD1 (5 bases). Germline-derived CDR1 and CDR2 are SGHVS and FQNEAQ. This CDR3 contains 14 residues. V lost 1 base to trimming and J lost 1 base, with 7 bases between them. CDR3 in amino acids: CASSLVGGNTEAFF. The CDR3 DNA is TGTGCCAGCAGCTTAGTTGGGGGGAACACTGAAGCTTTCTTT.

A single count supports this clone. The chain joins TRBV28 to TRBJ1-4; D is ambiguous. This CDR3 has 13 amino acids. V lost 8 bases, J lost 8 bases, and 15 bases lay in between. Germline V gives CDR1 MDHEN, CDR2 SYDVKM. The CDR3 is CASSTRRHEKLFF. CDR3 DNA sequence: TGTGCCAGCTCGACACGGAGGCACGAAAAACTGTTTTTT.

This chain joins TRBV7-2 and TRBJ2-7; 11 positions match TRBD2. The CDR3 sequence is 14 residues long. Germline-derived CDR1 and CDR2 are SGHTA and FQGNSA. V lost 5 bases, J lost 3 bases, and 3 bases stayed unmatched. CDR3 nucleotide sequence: TGTGCCAGCAGCCCGACTAGCGGGATCTACGAGCAGTACTTC. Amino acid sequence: CASSPTSGIYEQYF. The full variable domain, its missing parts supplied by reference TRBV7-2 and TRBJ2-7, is GAGVSQSPSNKVTEKGKDVELRCDPISGHTALYWYRQSLGQGLEFLIYFQGNSAPDKSGLPSDRFSAERTGGSVSTLTIQRTQQEDSAVYLCASSPTSGIYEQYFGPGTRLTVT.

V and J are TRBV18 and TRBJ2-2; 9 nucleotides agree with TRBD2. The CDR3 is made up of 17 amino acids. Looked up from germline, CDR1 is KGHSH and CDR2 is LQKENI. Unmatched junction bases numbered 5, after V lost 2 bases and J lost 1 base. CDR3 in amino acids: CASSPVVAGVNTGELFF. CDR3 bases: TGTGCCAGCTCACCAGTCGTAGCGGGAGTGAACACCGGGGAGCTGTTTTTT.

CDR3 nucleotides: TGTGCCAGCCGGGACAGAATCACAGATACGCAGTATTTT. Translation: CASRDRITDTQYF. J is TRBJ2-3 and V is TRBV19; 7 bases line up with TRBD1. CDR1 and CDR2 (germline): LNHDA, SQIVND (reference sequence). The CDR3 sequence is 13 residues long. V lost 9 bases, J lost 2 bases, and 5 bases stayed unmatched.

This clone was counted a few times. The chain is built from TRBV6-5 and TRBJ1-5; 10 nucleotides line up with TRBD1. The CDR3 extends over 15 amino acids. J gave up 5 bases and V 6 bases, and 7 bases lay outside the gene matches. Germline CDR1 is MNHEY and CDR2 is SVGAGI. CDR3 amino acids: CASSWTGGDDQPQHF. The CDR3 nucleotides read TGTGCCAGCAGCTGGACAGGGGGTGATGATCAGCCCCAGCATTTT.

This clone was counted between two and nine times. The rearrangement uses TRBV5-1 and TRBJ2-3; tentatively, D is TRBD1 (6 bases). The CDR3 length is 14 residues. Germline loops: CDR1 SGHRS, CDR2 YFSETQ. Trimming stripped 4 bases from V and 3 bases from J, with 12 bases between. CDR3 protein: CASSRTRGTDTQYF. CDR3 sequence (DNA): TGCGCCAGCAGCCGGACCAGGGGAACAGATACGCAGTATTTT.

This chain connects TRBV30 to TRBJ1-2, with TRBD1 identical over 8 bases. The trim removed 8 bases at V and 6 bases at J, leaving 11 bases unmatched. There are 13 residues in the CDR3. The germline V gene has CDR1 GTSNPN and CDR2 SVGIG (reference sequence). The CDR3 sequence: CAVDRGGLDGYTF. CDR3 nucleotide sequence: TGTGCCGTTGACAGGGGAGGACTCGATGGCTACACCTTC.